This TCR beta chain was observed in a study of blood T cell repertoires in COVID-19. Produced via immunoSEQ multiplex PCR; TCRdb's table is partial and in-frame only. The table shows fewer than 350,000 clones, with roughly 90% occurring only once. This clone was found once. Two consecutive negative NP/OP PCR tests, clearance, or resolved symptoms defined Cohort 3 recovery. The CDR3 sequence is 15 residues long. The germline V gene has CDR1 MGHDK and CDR2 SYGVNS. Trimming removed 6 bases at V and 5 bases at J, with 17 bases between. The chain has TRBV25-1 and TRBJ1-5; D is perhaps TRBD1 (5 bases). The TCR comes from a man between 60 and 75 years old who had recovered from COVID-19. Sequencing was done on a sample of PBMCs or T cells enriched from blood (not recorded which). CDR3 in amino acids: CASSEKGRIYQPQHF. The CDR3 DNA sequence: TGTGCCAGCAGCGAAAAGGGGAGGATCTATCAGCCCCAGCATTTT.